These 10 T cell receptor beta chains share one sample of origin, sequenced in a study of cytomegalovirus exposure and HLA in healthy donors. The PCR was carried out with 60 Vbeta primers and 13 Jbeta primers. Sequenced by immunoSEQ multiplex PCR; TCRdb stores in-frame clones only, minus some. Here the sample spans about 200,000 clones, about three quarters being singletons. Sequencing used PBMCs. Receptors originate from a man aged 18 to 30 in good health and CMV-seronegative.

This chain uses TRBV5-1 with TRBJ2-5; 7 nucleotides line up with TRBD1. The DNA end is a closer match to TRBJ2-7, so the J assignment may be wrong. CDR1 and CDR2 from the germline V gene are SGHRS and YFSETQ. The CDR3 runs 15 residues. The CDR3 coding sequence is TGCGCCAGCAGCCGCACCGGGACAGCGTTCTACGAGCAGTACTTC. Protein product: CASSRTGTAFYEQYF.

Only one count was recorded for this clone. The chain combines TRBV2 with TRBJ2-7, with TRBD2 as a possible D gene (6 bases). Germline-derived CDR1 and CDR2 are SNHLY and FYNNEI. The CDR3 is made up of 15 amino acids. V was pared by 8 bases and J by 3 bases, with 20 bases between. CDR3 sequence reads: CASAQGASESYEQYF. The CDR3 nucleotides are TGTGCCAGCGCCCAAGGGGCTAGCGAGAGCTACGAGCAGTACTTC. Together with reference TRBV2 and TRBJ2-7, the CDR3 gives the full variable domain: EPEVTQTPSHQVTQMGQEVILRCVPISNHLYFYWYRQILGQKVEFLVSFYNNEISEKSEIFDDQFSVERPDGSNFTLKIRSTKLEDSAMYFCASAQGASESYEQYFGPGTRLTVT.

The rearrangement uses TRBV7-8 and TRBJ2-3, with D tentatively TRBD1 (5 bases). CDR1 is SGHVS, CDR2 FQNEAQ, per germline. This CDR3 has 14 amino acids. Trimming took off 1 base at V and 5 bases at J, with 10 bases between the two ends. CDR3 sequence: CASSLDGALDTQYF. CDR3 in DNA: TGTGCCAGCAGCTTAGATGGGGCCCTAGATACGCAGTATTTT.

The chain is built from TRBV7-2 and TRBJ2-7; 11 bases fit TRBD2. The CDR3 loop spans 18 amino acids. Germline V gives CDR1 SGHTA, CDR2 FQGNSA. V shed 4 bases and J 6 bases; nucleotides not matched to a gene: 17. The CDR3 is CASSSPASGGPGEIEQYF. The CDR3 DNA reads as TGTGCCAGCAGCTCCCCCGCTAGCGGGGGGCCGGGGGAGATCGAGCAGTACTTC.

This clone was picked up one time. Here the CDR3 reads CASSPPWTGGDYGYTF. DNA for the CDR3: TGTGCCAGCTCACCACCTTGGACAGGGGGCGACTATGGCTACACCTTC. The genes are TRBV18 and TRBJ1-2, with TRBD1 matching 11 bases. The germline CDR1 and CDR2 sequences are KGHSH and LQKENI. The V and J ends lost 0 bases and 3 bases, in that order; junction bases with no gene match: 3. The CDR3 runs to 16 residues.

This rearrangement joins TRBV28 to TRBJ1-2, with D perhaps matching TRBD1 (6 bases). In germline, CDR1 is MDHEN, CDR2 SYDVKM. Trimming stripped 2 bases from V and 4 bases from J, with 20 bases between. CDR3 length equals 17 residues. CDR3 sequence (DNA): TGTGCCAGCAGTTTACTCAGGGGAGAAGACTTACTCTATGGCTACACCTTC. It specifies CASSLLRGEDLLYGYTF.

The chain links TRBV28 to TRBJ2-7; 9 bases are a match to TRBD1. In germline, CDR1 is MDHEN, CDR2 SYDVKM. The length of the CDR3 is 15 residues. V was pared by 6 bases and J by 3 bases, with 9 bases of the junction left unmatched. The CDR3 is CASSSSGTGLYEQYF. The CDR3 nucleotides are TGTGCCAGCAGCTCTTCCGGGACAGGGCTCTACGAGCAGTACTTC.

The V and J genes are TRBV9 and TRBJ1-2; tentative D call: TRBD1 (6 bases). CDR1 is SGDLS, CDR2 YYNGEE, per germline. CDR3 length: 20 amino acids. V lost 4 bases and J lost 8, with 36 bases in between. The CDR3 DNA is TGTGCCAGCAGCTTCCCCGAGAGGTGGGGGCGCAAGGGGTCGGGGGGAGGCTACACCTTC. This encodes CASSFPERWGRKGSGGGYTF.

This clone was seen just once. The chain links TRBV18 to TRBJ1-1, with D perhaps TRBD1 (5 bases). This CDR3 spans 17 amino acids. Trimming pared 6 bases from V and 1 base from J, leaving 21 bases between. Per the germline V gene, CDR1 is KGHSH and CDR2 is LQKENI. The chain's CDR3 is CASSLNLKLRENTEAFF. As DNA, the CDR3 is TGTGCCAGCTCCCTGAACTTAAAACTCAGGGAGAACACTGAAGCTTTCTTT.

This chain connects TRBV7-8 to TRBJ2-5; D is possibly TRBD2 (5 bases). Germline-derived CDR1 and CDR2 are SGHVS and FQNEAQ. V dropped 1 base and J dropped 2 bases, with 5 bases sitting between them. This CDR3 is 13 amino acids long. The CDR3 coding sequence is TGTGCCAGCAGCTTAGGCGGGCAAGAGACCCAGTACTTC. Translating gives CASSLGGQETQYF.